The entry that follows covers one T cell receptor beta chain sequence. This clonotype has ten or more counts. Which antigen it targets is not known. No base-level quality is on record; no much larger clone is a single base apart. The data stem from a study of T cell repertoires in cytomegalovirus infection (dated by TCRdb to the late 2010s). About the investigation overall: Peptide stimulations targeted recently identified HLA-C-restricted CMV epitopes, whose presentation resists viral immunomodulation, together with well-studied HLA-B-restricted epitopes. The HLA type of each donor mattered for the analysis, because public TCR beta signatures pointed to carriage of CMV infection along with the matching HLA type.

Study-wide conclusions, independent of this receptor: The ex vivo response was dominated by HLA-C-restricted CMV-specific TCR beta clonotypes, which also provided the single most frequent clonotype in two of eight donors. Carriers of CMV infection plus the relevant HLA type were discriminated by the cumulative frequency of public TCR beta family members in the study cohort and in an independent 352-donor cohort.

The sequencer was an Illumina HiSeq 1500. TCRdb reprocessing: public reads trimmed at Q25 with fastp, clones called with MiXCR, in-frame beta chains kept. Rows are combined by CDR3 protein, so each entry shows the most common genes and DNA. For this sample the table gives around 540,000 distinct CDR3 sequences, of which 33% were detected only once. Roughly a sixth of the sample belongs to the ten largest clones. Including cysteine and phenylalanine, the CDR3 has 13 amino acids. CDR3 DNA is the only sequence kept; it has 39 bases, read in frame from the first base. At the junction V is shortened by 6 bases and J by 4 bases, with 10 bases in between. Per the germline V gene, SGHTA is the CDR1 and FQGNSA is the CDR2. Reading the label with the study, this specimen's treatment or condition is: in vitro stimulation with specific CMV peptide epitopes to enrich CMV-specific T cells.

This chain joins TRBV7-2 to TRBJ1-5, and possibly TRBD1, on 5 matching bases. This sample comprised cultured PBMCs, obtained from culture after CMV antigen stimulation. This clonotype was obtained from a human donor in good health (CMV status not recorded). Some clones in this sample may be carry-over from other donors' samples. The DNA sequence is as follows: TGTGCCAGCAGACTGGGGGGTAATCAGCCCCAGCATTTT. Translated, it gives CASRLGGNQPQHF. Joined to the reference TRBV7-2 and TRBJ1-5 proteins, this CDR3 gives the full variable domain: GAGVSQSPSNKVTEKGKDVELRCDPISGHTALYWYRQSLGQGLEFLIYFQGNSAPDKSGLPSDRFSAERTGGSVSTLTIQRTQQEDSAVYLCASRLGGNQPQHFGDGTRLSIL.